This TCR beta chain was sequenced during a study of T cells in Graves' hyperthyroidism and ophthalmopathy. Diagnostic assessment was based on clinical symptoms, serum thyroxine and TRAb, thyroid ultrasound and orbital computed tomography. This clonotype came up many times. This CDR3 has 12 residues. V was pared by 8 bases and J by 2 bases, with 7 bases between. The V gene's germline CDR1 is SEHNR and CDR2 FQNEAQ (reference sequence). The CDR3 regions of TCR beta were amplified from RNA transcripts. The HTBI set primed first-round TCR CDR3 RT-PCR. TCRdb reprocessed the multiplex PCR reads with MiXCR, giving one entry per CDR3 protein. The table lists roughly 500,000 distinct CDR3 sequences, over 45% of them singletons.

The chain couples TRBV7-9 to TRBJ1-5; D is uncertain. Specimen: peripheral blood or thyroid tissue (not recorded which). The origin of this receptor is an adult woman with Graves' disease, either hyperthyroidism or ophthalmopathy (not recorded which). CDR3 amino acids: CASQSGNQPQHF. The CDR3, as DNA: TGTGCCAGCCAGAGTGGCAATCAGCCCCAGCATTTT.